The 20 T cell receptor beta chains reported below all come from one sample, sequenced in a study of glioma-infiltrating T cells after dendritic cell vaccination. Generated by immunoSEQ multiplex PCR, the TCRdb table keeps only in-frame clones and is missing some. This table has 45,000 to 55,000 clones, approximately 85% appearing once. The material was blood, obtained before dendritic cell vaccination. The receptors here all came from a human donor with glioblastoma.

The CDR3 sequence: CAILPTGVDTQYF. CDR3 coding DNA: TGTGCCATCCTCCCGACGGGGGTGGATACGCAGTATTTT. The V call is TRBV7-9, the J call TRBJ2-3; tentatively, D is TRBD2 (6 bases). Germline assignment: CDR1 SEHNR and CDR2 FQNEAQ (reference sequence). The V end lost 10 bases, the J end lost 6 bases, and 17 bases lay between the germline ends. The CDR3 length is 13 residues.

This clone appeared once. The genes are TRBV9 and TRBJ2-2; D is ambiguous. The germline CDR1 and CDR2 sequences are SGDLS and YYNGEE. This CDR3 comprises 15 residues. The germline V and J ends were trimmed by 4 bases and 6 bases, with 16 bases remaining between them. CDR3 coding DNA: TGTGCCAGCAGCCCAGAGAAACAGCTCCCCGGGGAGCTGTTTTTT. This gives the protein CASSPEKQLPGELFF.

V gene TRBV4-1 combines with J gene TRBJ1-5; no clear D. There are 13 residues in the CDR3. V lost 4 bases, J lost 6 bases, and 10 bases lay in between. Germline V gene sequence: CDR1 MGHRA, CDR2 YSYEKL. The CDR3 loop reads CASSPIVVQPQHF. CDR3 nucleotides: TGCGCCAGCAGCCCGATAGTTGTTCAGCCCCAGCATTTT.

V is TRBV19 and J is TRBJ1-5, with 7 bases that match TRBD1. CDR1 and CDR2 from the germline V gene are LNHDA and SQIVND (reference sequence). V shed 4 bases and J 0 bases; nucleotides not matched to a gene: 15. CDR3 length equals 19 residues. CDR3 protein: CASSTGQGVEIYSNQPQHF. In DNA, the CDR3 is TGTGCCAGTAGTACCGGCCAGGGGGTGGAAATCTATAGCAATCAGCCCCAGCATTTT.

The chain has TRBV2 and TRBJ1-1, with 11 bases matching TRBD1. Germline-derived CDR1 and CDR2 are SNHLY and FYNNEI. With V trimmed by 5 bases and J by 5 bases, 7 bases remained unmatched. CDR3 length: 15 amino acids. The CDR3 nucleotides are TGTGCCAGCAGTCCCCGGACAGGGGGCCGAACTGAAGCTTTCTTT. This codes for CASSPRTGGRTEAFF.

V is TRBV7-9 and J is TRBJ1-5; D perhaps matches TRBD1 (6 bases). Germline loops: CDR1 SEHNR, CDR2 FQNEAQ (reference sequence). The CDR3 length is 18 residues. Trimming shortened V by 2 bases and J by 0 bases, and 17 bases separated the two germline ends. CDR3 protein: CASSLHGQNTLSNQPQHF. The CDR3, as DNA: TGTGCCAGCAGCTTACACGGACAGAATACCCTTAGCAATCAGCCCCAGCATTTT.

The rearrangement joins TRBV11-2 to TRBJ2-3, with D possibly TRBD1 on 6 matching bases. This CDR3 has 15 amino acids. The V end was cut by 5 bases, the J end by 0 bases, with 12 bases between. Per germline, CDR1 SGHAT and CDR2 FQNNGV. This chain's CDR3 is CASSDRRSSTDTQYF. The CDR3, as DNA: TGTGCCAGCAGCGACAGGAGGTCTAGCACAGATACGCAGTATTTT.

V is TRBV5-1 and J is TRBJ2-7; 12 nucleotides agree with TRBD1. Germline values: CDR1 SGHRS, CDR2 YFSETQ. This CDR3 spans 15 amino acids. The V gene end was trimmed by 7 bases and the J gene end by 5 bases; junction bases not matched to a gene: 10. CDR3 bases: TGCGCCAGCTGCTCAGGGACAGGGGGCTGGGACGAGCAGTACTTC. Translation gives CASCSGTGGWDEQYF. The full variable domain, its missing parts supplied by reference TRBV5-1 and TRBJ2-7, is KAGVTQTPRYLIKTRGQQVTLSCSPISGHRSVSWYQQTPGQGLQFLFEYFSETQRNKGNFPGRFSGRQFSNSRSEMNVSTLELGDSALYLCASCSGTGGWDEQYFGPGTRLTVT.

The chain is built from TRBV6-1 and TRBJ2-7; TRBD1 matches 8 bases. Germline values: CDR1 MNHNS, CDR2 SASEGT. The J segment lost 2 bases and the V segment lost 8 bases, leaving 8 bases of the junction unmatched. The length of the CDR3 is 14 residues. The CDR3 DNA reads as TGTGCCAGCCTAGCCAGGGGGCGGGCCTACGAGCAGTACTTC. It encodes CASLARGRAYEQYF.

The genes are TRBV5-1 and TRBJ1-1, with TRBD1 matching 10 bases. Trimming removed 7 bases from V and 2 bases from J; junction bases left unmatched: 5. The CDR3 runs 14 residues. CDR1 and CDR2 (germline): SGHRS, YFSETQ. CDR3 loop: CASGTGVGNTEAFF. DNA of the CDR3: TGCGCCAGCGGGACAGGGGTAGGAAACACTGAAGCTTTCTTT.

This chain joins TRBV4-3 and TRBJ1-5; the match to TRBD1 covers 7 bases. The CDR3 totals 14 residues. Looked up from germline, CDR1 is LGHNA and CDR2 is YSLEER. Unmatched junction bases numbered 4, after V lost 4 bases and J lost 4 bases. CDR3 DNA sequence: TGCGCCAGCAGCCTTCGGACAGGTAATCAGCCCCAGCATTTT. The encoded protein is CASSLRTGNQPQHF.

This clone came up a few times. This rearrangement joins TRBV7-2 to TRBJ2-1, with a possible D match to TRBD1 (5 bases). CDR1 and CDR2 (germline): SGHTA, FQGNSA. Trimming left V 1 base short and J 6 bases short, with 16 bases between. The length of the CDR3 is 16 residues. This CDR3 reads CASSLGGASSINEQFF. CDR3 coding DNA: TGTGCCAGCAGCTTAGGGGGCGCCAGTTCCATCAATGAGCAGTTCTTC.

This chain links TRBV2 with TRBJ2-2, with D maybe TRBD1 (5 bases). V was pared by 4 bases and J by 4 bases, with 13 bases between. Germline V gene sequence: CDR1 SNHLY, CDR2 FYNNEI. The CDR3 is made up of 15 amino acids. CDR3 DNA sequence: TGTGCCAGCAGTGCCTTTGACAGTCCCACCGGGGAGCTGTTTTTT. Encoded protein: CASSAFDSPTGELFF.

The chain has TRBV27 and TRBJ2-5; TRBD2 might be the D (6 bases). V lost 6 bases to trimming and J lost 4 bases, with 18 bases between them. The CDR3 is 15 residues long. Germline values: CDR1 MNHEY, CDR2 SMNVEV (reference sequence). This CDR3 reads CASSHTGTYGETQYF. In nucleotides, the CDR3 is TGTGCCAGCAGCCATACCGGGACTTACGGAGAGACCCAGTACTTC.

In its sample, this clone was seen once. This chain uses TRBV18 with TRBJ1-5, with 9 bases aligning to TRBD1. Unmatched junction bases numbered 12, after V lost 4 bases and J lost 2 bases. The CDR3 has 18 amino acids. Germline V gives CDR1 KGHSH, CDR2 LQKENI. CDR3 in DNA: TGTGCCAGCTCACTTAACCAACCGGGACAGGGTGGCAATCAGCCCCAGCATTTT. Translated, it gives CASSLNQPGQGGNQPQHF.

The CDR3 region has the DNA TGTGCCAGCAGCTTCAGGGGACAGAGCTCTGGAAACACCATATATTTT. Protein: CASSFRGQSSGNTIYF. The chain combines TRBV11-2 with TRBJ1-3, with 7 bases matching TRBD1. The CDR3 spans 16 residues. Trimming took 3 bases from V and 0 from J; bases not matched to a gene: 5. The germline CDR1 and CDR2 sequences are SGHAT and FQNNGV.

The chain recombines TRBV2 with TRBJ1-5, with D possibly being TRBD1 (5 bases). CDR3 size: 18 residues. Trimming left V 0 bases short and J 0 bases short, with 15 bases between. Germline V gene data show CDR1 as SNHLY and CDR2 as FYNNEI. The CDR3 reads CASSEALTGRYSNQPQHF. The CDR3 nucleotides are TGTGCCAGCAGTGAAGCGCTCACAGGTAGATATAGCAATCAGCCCCAGCATTTT.

The chain recombines TRBV7-9 with TRBJ2-6; D remains unclear. The germline V gene encodes CDR1 SEHNR and CDR2 FQNEAQ (reference sequence). V lost 1 base to trimming and J lost 12 bases, with 16 bases between them. The length of the CDR3 is 15 residues. The chain's CDR3 is CASSLGSVRYGVLTF. The CDR3, as DNA: TGTGCCAGCAGCTTAGGGTCTGTTCGGTACGGCGTCCTGACTTTC.

A single count supports this clone. The chain carries TRBV5-5 and TRBJ1-2, with D hard to call. The V gene lost 0 bases and the J gene lost 4 bases, with 10 bases spanning the gap. The CDR3 covers 14 residues. The germline gives CDR1 SGHKS, CDR2 YYEKEE (reference sequence). CDR3 amino acids: CASSLGSGSYGYTF. The CDR3 nucleotides are TGTGCCAGCAGCTTGGGATCCGGGTCCTATGGCTACACCTTC. Supplemented by reference TRBV5-5 and TRBJ1-2, the full variable domain reads DAGVTQSPTHLIKTRGQQVTLRCSPISGHKSVSWYQQVLGQGPQFIFQYYEKEERGRGNFPDRFSARQFPNYSSELNVNALLLGDSALYLCASSLGSGSYGYTFGSGTRLTVV.

The genes are TRBV7-2 and TRBJ2-3; D is unclear. Germline values: CDR1 SGHTA, CDR2 FQGNSA. V was trimmed by 8 bases and J by 2 bases, leaving 5 bases between them. The CDR3 is made up of 11 amino acids. CDR3 sequence (DNA): TGTGCCAGCGCGCTCACAGATACGCAGTATTTT. This sequence encodes CASALTDTQYF.